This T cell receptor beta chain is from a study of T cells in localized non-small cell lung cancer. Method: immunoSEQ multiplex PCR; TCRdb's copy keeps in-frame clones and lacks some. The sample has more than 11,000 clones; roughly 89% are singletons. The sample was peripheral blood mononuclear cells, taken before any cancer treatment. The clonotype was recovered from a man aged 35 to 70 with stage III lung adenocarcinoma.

CDR3: CASKLNWGGLGEQFF. Written as DNA, the CDR3 is TGTGCCAGCAAGCTTAATTGGGGAGGGCTTGGCGAGCAGTTCTTC. The rearrangement links TRBV7-6 to TRBJ2-1; 7 nucleotides agree with TRBD2. The V gene end was trimmed by 7 bases and the J gene end by 10 bases; junction bases not matched to a gene: 16. The CDR3 consists of 15 residues. Germline V gene sequence: CDR1 SGHVS, CDR2 FNYEAQ. Drawing the rest from reference TRBV7-6 and TRBJ2-1, the complete variable domain is GAGVSQSPRYKVTKRGQDVALRCDPISGHVSLYWYRQALGQGPEFLTYFNYEAQQDKSGLPNDRFSAERPEGSISTLTIQRTEQRDSAMYRCASKLNWGGLGEQFFGPGTRLTVL.